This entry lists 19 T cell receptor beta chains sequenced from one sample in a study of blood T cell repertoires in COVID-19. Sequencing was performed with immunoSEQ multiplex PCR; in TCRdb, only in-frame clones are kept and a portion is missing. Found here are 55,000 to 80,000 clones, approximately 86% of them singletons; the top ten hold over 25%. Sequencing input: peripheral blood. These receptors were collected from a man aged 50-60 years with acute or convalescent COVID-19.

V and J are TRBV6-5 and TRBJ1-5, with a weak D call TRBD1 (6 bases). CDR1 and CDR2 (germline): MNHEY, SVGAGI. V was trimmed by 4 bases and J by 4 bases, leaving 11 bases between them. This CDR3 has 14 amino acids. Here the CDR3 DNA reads TGTGCCAGCAGTTGGTACAGGGTGAATCAGCCCCAGCATTTT. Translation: CASSWYRVNQPQHF.

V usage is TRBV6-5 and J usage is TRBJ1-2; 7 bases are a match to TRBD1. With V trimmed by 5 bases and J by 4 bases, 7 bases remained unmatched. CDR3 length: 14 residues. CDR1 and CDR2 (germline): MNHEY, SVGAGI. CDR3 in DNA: TGTGCCAGCAGTCTCGAGGGGGCGAGCTATGGCTACACCTTC. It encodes CASSLEGASYGYTF.

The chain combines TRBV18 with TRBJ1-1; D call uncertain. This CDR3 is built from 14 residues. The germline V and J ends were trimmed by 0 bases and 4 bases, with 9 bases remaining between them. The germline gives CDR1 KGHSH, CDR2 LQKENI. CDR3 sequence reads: CASSPPAGSTEAFF. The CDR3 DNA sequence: TGTGCCAGCTCACCACCCGCGGGGAGCACTGAAGCTTTCTTT. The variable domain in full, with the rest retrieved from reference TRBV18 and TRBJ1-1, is NAGVMQNPRHLVRRRGQEARLRCSPMKGHSHVYWYRQLPEEGLKFMVYLQKENIIDESGMPKERFSAEFPKEGPSILRIQQVVRGDSAAYFCASSPPAGSTEAFFGQGTRLTVV.

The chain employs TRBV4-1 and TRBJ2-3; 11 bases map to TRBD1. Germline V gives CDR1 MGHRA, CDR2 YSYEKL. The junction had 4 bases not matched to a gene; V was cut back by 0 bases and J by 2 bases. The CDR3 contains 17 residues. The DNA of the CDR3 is TGCGCCAGCAGCCAAGACGGACAGGGGGCCTTCACAGATACGCAGTATTTT. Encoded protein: CASSQDGQGAFTDTQYF.

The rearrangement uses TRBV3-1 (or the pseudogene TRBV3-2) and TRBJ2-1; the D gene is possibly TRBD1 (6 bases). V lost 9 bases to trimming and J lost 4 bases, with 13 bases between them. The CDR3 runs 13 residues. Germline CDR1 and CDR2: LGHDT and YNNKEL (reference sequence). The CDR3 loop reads CASRQGNYNEQFF. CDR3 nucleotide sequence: TGTGCCAGTCGTCAGGGGAATTACAATGAGCAGTTCTTC.

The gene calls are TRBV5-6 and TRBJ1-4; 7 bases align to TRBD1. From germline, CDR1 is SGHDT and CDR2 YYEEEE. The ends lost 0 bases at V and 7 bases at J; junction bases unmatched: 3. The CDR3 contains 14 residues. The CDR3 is CASSLATGVEKLFF. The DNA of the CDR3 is TGTGCCAGCAGCTTGGCCACAGGGGTTGAAAAACTGTTTTTT.

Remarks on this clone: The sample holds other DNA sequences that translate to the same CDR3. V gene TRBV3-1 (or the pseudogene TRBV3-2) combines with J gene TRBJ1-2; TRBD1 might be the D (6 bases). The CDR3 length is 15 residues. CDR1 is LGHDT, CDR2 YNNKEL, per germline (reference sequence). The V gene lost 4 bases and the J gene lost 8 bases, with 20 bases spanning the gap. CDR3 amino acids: CASSLNPGQNGGYTF. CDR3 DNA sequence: TGTGCCAGCAGCCTAAACCCGGGACAAAACGGGGGCTACACCTTC.

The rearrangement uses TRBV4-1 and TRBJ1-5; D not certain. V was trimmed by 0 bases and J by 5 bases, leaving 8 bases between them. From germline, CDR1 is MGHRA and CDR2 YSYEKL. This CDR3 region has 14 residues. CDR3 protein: CASSQEGGYQPQHF. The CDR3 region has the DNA TGCGCCAGCAGCCAAGAAGGCGGGTATCAGCCCCAGCATTTT.

CDR3 amino acids: CASSPDTGGNEQFF. DNA for the CDR3: TGTGCCAGCAGCCCGGATACAGGGGGGAATGAGCAGTTCTTC. The chain couples TRBV7-9 to TRBJ2-1; 8 bases are shared with TRBD1. CDR1 is SEHNR, CDR2 FQNEAQ, per germline (reference sequence). V was clipped by 5 bases and J by 7 bases; unmatched bases: 7. This CDR3 is built from 14 residues.

The CDR3 DNA sequence: TGTGCCAGCAGATACCCGGGTATCCAAGAGACCCAGTACTTC. It codes for CASRYPGIQETQYF. This chain joins TRBV21-1 and TRBJ2-5; the listed D gene, TRBD2, was not tested against the DNA. TRBV21-1 is a recognized pseudogene. This CDR3 contains 14 residues.

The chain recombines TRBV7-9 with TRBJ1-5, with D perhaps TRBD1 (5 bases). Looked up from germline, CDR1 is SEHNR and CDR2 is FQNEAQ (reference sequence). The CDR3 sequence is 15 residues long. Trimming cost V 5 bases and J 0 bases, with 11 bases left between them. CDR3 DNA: TGTGCCAGCAGCCGCGACGGGGGTAGCAATCAGCCCCAGCATTTT. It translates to CASSRDGGSNQPQHF.

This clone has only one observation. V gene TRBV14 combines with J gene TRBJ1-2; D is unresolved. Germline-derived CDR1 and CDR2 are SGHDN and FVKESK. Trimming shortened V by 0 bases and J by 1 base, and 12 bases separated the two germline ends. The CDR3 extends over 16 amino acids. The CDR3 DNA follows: TGTGCCAGCAGCCAAGATCCAGTCAGAATTAACTATGGCTACACCTTC. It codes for CASSQDPVRINYGYTF. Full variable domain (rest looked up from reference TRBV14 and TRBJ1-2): EAGVTQFPSHSVIEKGQTVTLRCDPISGHDNLYWYRRVMGKEIKFLLHFVKESKQDESGMPNNRFLAERTGGTYSTLKVQPAELEDSGVYFCASSQDPVRINYGYTFGSGTRLTVV.

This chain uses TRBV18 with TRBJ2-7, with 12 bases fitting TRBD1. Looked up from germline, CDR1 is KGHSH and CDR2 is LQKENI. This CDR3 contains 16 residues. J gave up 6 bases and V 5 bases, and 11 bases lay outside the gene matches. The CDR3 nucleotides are TGTGCCAGCTCAGCCACTCCGGGACAGGGGGCTCTCGAGCAGTACTTC. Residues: CASSATPGQGALEQYF.

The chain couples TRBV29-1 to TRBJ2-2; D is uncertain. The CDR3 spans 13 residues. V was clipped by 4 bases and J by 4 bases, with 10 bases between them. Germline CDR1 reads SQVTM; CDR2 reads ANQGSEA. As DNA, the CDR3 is TGCAGCGTTGCAGCAACAGCCACCGGGGAGCTGTTTTTT. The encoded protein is CSVAATATGELFF.

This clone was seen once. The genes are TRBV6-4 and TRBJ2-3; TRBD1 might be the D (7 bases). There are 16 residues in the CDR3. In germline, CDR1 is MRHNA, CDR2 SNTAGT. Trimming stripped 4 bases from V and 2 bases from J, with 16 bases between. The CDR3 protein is CASSAEEGANTDTQYF. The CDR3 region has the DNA TGTGCCAGCAGTGCAGAGGAGGGGGCGAACACAGATACGCAGTATTTT.

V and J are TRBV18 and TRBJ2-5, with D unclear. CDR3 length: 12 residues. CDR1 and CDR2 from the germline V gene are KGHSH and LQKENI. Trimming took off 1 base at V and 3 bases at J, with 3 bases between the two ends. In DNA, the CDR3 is TGTGCCAGCTCACCACGAGAAGAGACCCAGTACTTC. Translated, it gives CASSPREETQYF.

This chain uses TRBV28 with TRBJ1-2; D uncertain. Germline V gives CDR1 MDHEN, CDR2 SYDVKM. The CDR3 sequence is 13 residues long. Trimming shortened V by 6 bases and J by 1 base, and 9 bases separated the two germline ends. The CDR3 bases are TGTGCCAGCAGCCCAGGAGGTAACTATGGCTACACCTTC. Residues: CASSPGGNYGYTF.

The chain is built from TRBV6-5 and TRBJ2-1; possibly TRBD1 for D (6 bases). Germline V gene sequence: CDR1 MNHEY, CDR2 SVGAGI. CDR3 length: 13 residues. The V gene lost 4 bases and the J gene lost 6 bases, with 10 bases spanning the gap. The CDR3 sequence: CASSFNRVNEQFF. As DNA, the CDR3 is TGTGCCAGCAGTTTTAACAGGGTCAATGAGCAGTTCTTC.

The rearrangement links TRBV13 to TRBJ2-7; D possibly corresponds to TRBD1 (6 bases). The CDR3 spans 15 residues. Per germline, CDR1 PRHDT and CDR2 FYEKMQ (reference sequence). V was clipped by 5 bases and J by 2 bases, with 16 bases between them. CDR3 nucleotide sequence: TGTGCCAGCAGCCAAACAACAGGGACCCCCTACGAGCAGTACTTC. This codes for CASSQTTGTPYEQYF.